The present T cell receptor beta chain was sequenced within a study of blood T cell repertoires in COVID-19 (dated by TCRdb to 2020 to 2022). For the wider study: Collaborator samples came from the United States, Italy and Spain and covered acute and convalescent phases of COVID-19. The material from the prospective study consisted of cDNA or gDNA derived from T cells, B-cell-depleted T cells, or PBMCs. Deeply sampled blood TCRbeta repertoires from subjects exposed to, actively infected with, or recovered from COVID-19 were included in the dataset. A freely available public database, intended as a resource for researchers studying the immune response to SARS-CoV-2, is where the repertoires were released. The samples were drawn from two sources: the first 160 participants of the ongoing ImmuneRACE study, and 1,000 to 1,500 subjects contributed by 6 global collaborators. Sample metadata almost always included a de-identified subject ID, COVID-19 status, age in years and sex. HLA class I and class II types, where available, came from metadata supplied by the sample provider rather than from assay-based typing.

Concerning this clone: Its binding antigen is unknown. Base qualities are missing; no much larger clone stands one base away.

Beyond this particular receptor, the publication reports: The amount of clinical and demographic metadata varied by source and participant and was provided uncurated.

CDR1 and CDR2, looked up from the germline V gene (reference sequence), are MNHEY and SMNVEV. The junction shows trimming of 4 bases on V and 5 bases on J, and the gene matches do not reach 15 bases of it. From cysteine to phenylalanine, the CDR3 is 18 amino acids long. The sequence is cut down to CDR3 DNA, 54 bases in frame from base 1. Enrolling through a virtual design, the prospective study's participants ranged in age from roughly 18 to 90 years and lived across approximately 25 United States geographic areas. In the prospective study, cohorts were assigned on the basis of participant-reported clinical history obtained from a screening survey and a study questionnaire. Recovered participants in ImmuneRACE Cohort 3 were defined by two consecutive negative NP/OP PCR tests, clearance by a healthcare professional, or resolution of symptoms. In the prospective study, whole blood, serum and a nasopharyngeal or oropharyngeal swab were collected from each participant by mobile phlebotomists. Over a roughly two-month period, participants in the prospective study had the option of providing additional blood draws and questionnaires. Blood samples from the prospective study were shipped frozen or at room temperature prior to DNA extraction.

The immunoSEQ Assay, a bias-controlled multiplex PCR, was used to amplify TCRbeta CDR3 regions from genomic DNA. The study's processing was this. Nucleated cell counts per sample were estimated from amplification of reference gene primers within the assay. Sequence reads were collapsed and filtered to measure the absolute abundance of every unique TCRbeta CDR3 rearrangement. Productive Simpson clonality was computed per sample as the square root of Simpson's diversity index over productive rearrangements. TCRdb carries this immuneACCESS record with in-frame sequences only. Its versions omit some clonotypes, under half of them owing to an unresolved V gene in the studies checked, with the rest unexplained. The V and J calls and clone size were taken over from that table, and D and trimming were inferred from the DNA. For this sample the table gives approximately 230,000 clones, of which approximately 82% were detected only once. The top ten clonotypes cover around 16% of the sample.

The sequence was obtained from a man in his forties or fifties who had recovered from COVID-19. The sample was PBMCs or T cells enriched from blood (not recorded which). The receptor chain draws on TRBV27 and TRBJ1-1, and TRBD1 matches 11 of the central bases. The sequenced DNA is TGTGCCAGCAGTTCTCGGTCCCGGGACAGGGGGAGGGGTACTGAAGCTTTCTTT. This translates into CASSSRSRDRGRGTEAFF.